The T cell receptor beta chain under discussion was sequenced for a study of blood T cell repertoires in COVID-19. As for the study in general: COVID-19 samples collected from the United States, Italy and Spain covered acute and convalescent phases.

This CDR3 spans 16 amino acids. Germline CDR1 is LGHDT and CDR2 is YNNKEL (reference sequence). Unmatched junction bases numbered 11, after V lost 4 bases and J lost 9 bases. Using immunoSEQ multiplex PCR, the repertoire was profiled, and TCRdb retains in-frame clones only, with some absent. Seen here are 110,000 to 150,000 clones, 76% observed once, and the top ten hold roughly 4.5%. The origin of this receptor is a man between 60 and 70 years old with acute or convalescent COVID-19. The sequenced sample was peripheral blood. This chain uses TRBV3-1 (or the pseudogene TRBV3-2) with TRBJ1-6; 8 bases match TRBD1. Here the CDR3 reads CASSPNSGGRGSPLHF. The DNA of the CDR3 is TGTGCCAGCAGCCCTAATTCAGGGGGCCGGGGTTCACCCCTCCACTTT.